This record looks at one TCR beta chain sequence and its context. What it binds is unknown. Other DNA sequences in this specimen translate into the identical CDR3. The authors divided CD4+ cells into CD45RA+ naive and CD45RA-negative memory subsets. The data stem from a study of shared clonotypes between healthy human individuals. Findings and caveats of the study: Rarefaction indicated that sorted-subset sequencing remained incomplete although depth was large.

Between the trimmed V and J ends, which lost 2 bases and 2 bases, there was a span of 7 bases. The CDR3 runs to 13 residues. Looked up from germline, CDR1 is SGHNT and CDR2 is YYREEE (reference sequence). Using 200 ng DNA, roughly 33,000 T cell genomes, the sorted-subset replicate PCRs were run. Assay: immunoSEQ multiplex PCR; the TCRdb copy retains only in-frame clones and omits some. The sample holds some 2,500,000 clones, 80% to 95% seen once. This receptor was taken from a man aged 18 to 29 in good health. Some clones in this sample may be carry-over from other donors' samples. Sequenced: naive CD4+ T cells from PBMCs. Subset of the sample: CD45RA+ positively selected. The chain has TRBV5-4 and TRBJ2-5; D unresolved. Here the CDR3 DNA reads TGTGCCAGCAGCTTAGTGGGGCAAGAGACCCAGTACTTC. Its translation: CASSLVGQETQYF.